What follows is one T cell receptor beta chain and its context. Assay: immunoSEQ multiplex PCR; the TCRdb copy retains only in-frame clones and omits some. Of under 450,000 clones in the sample, 89% were seen once. These data come from a study of blood T cell repertoires in COVID-19. Study-wide background: Whether acute or convalescent, the COVID-19 samples came from the United States, Italy and Spain.

The ends lost 4 bases at V and 3 bases at J; junction bases unmatched: 3. The CDR3 is 16 amino acids. Germline CDR1 is SGHRS and CDR2 is YFSETQ. Input material: peripheral blood. V is TRBV5-1 and J is TRBJ2-2; 13 bases align to TRBD2. The sequence was obtained from a woman aged 35 to 49 with COVID-19, enrolled during active disease. CDR3 nucleotides: TGCGCCAGCAGCCTGGGACTAGCGGGGTACACCGGGGAGCTGTTTTTT. This sequence encodes CASSLGLAGYTGELFF.